These 23 T cell receptor beta chains share one sample of origin, sequenced in a study of blood T cell repertoires in COVID-19. Generated by immunoSEQ multiplex PCR, the TCRdb table keeps only in-frame clones and is missing some. This sample has about 260,000 clones; approximately 79% occur once, and the top ten carry approximately 4.5%. Sequenced sample: PBMCs or T cells enriched from blood (not recorded which). The receptors were sampled from a man aged 30 to 39 with acute COVID-19.

The chain couples TRBV6-5 to TRBJ2-1; the match to TRBD2 covers 7 bases. The CDR3 consists of 14 residues. V lost 6 bases and J lost 10; bases outside the gene matches: 12. The germline CDR1 and CDR2 sequences are MNHEY and SVGAGI. The CDR3 reads CASSEPTLAAEQFF. Here the CDR3 DNA reads TGTGCCAGCAGCGAGCCAACCCTAGCGGCGGAGCAGTTCTTC.

The V call is TRBV5-1, the J call TRBJ2-5, with 9 positions matching TRBD1. The CDR3 is 14 amino acids. Germline CDR1 is SGHRS and CDR2 is YFSETQ. With V trimmed by 4 bases and J by 5 bases, 6 bases remained unmatched. The chain's CDR3 is CASSPGQGWETQYF. CDR3 nucleotides: TGCGCCAGCAGCCCGGGACAGGGCTGGGAGACCCAGTACTTC.

This chain joins TRBV4-2 and TRBJ1-5, with TRBD1 as a possible D gene (5 bases). This CDR3 has 17 residues. V shed 4 bases and J shed 0 bases, with 16 bases lying between them. Germline assignment: CDR1 LGHNA and CDR2 YNFKEQ. CDR3 amino acids: CASSPSLTANSNQPQHF. The CDR3 DNA sequence: TGTGCCAGCAGCCCATCTTTGACAGCTAATAGCAATCAGCCCCAGCATTTT.

V is TRBV25-1 and J is TRBJ2-6; 10 bases fit TRBD2. J was trimmed by 0 bases and V by 2 bases; bases with no gene match: 4. The CDR3 is 18 amino acids. CDR1 and CDR2 (germline): MGHDK, SYGVNS. The CDR3 protein is CASSERSGRASGANVLTF. The CDR3 coding sequence is TGTGCCAGCAGTGAAAGGAGCGGGAGGGCCTCTGGGGCCAACGTCCTGACTTTC.

This rearrangement joins TRBV11-3 to TRBJ2-3, with D possibly matching TRBD2 (5 bases). The CDR3 is 15 amino acids. CDR1 SGHNT and CDR2 YENEEA come from the germline V gene. Trimming shortened V by 1 base and J by 5 bases, and 13 bases separated the two germline ends. CDR3 sequence (DNA): TGTGCCAGCAGCTTAGGGCCGGAAGAGGGAGATACGCAGTATTTT. It codes for CASSLGPEEGDTQYF.

The chain uses TRBV4-1 and TRBJ2-1; 12 bases fit TRBD1. V lost 4 bases and J lost 7; bases outside the gene matches: 5. Germline V gene lookup returns CDR1 MGHRA and CDR2 YSYEKL. There are 15 residues in the CDR3. The CDR3 loop is CASSPGQGARNEQFF. The CDR3 DNA reads TGCGCCAGCAGCCCGGGACAGGGGGCTCGGAATGAGCAGTTCTTC.

This chain's CDR3 is CASSLRTGSGQPQHF. The CDR3 nucleotides are TGTGCCAGCAGCCTTAGGACAGGGTCGGGGCAGCCCCAGCATTTT. This chain links TRBV6-5 with TRBJ1-5, with TRBD1 matching over 8 bases. With V trimmed by 6 bases and J by 7 bases, 11 bases remained unmatched. The CDR3 contains 15 residues. Germline lookup yields CDR1 MNHEY and CDR2 SVGAGI.

The chain uses TRBV27 and TRBJ1-4; D may be TRBD1 (5 bases). Germline V gene sequence: CDR1 MNHEY, CDR2 SMNVEV (reference sequence). The CDR3 has 14 amino acids. Between the trimmed V and J ends, which lost 3 bases and 10 bases, there was a span of 15 bases. The CDR3, as DNA: TGTGCCAGCAGTTTTCTTGGGGGGGTCGGAAAACTGTTTTTT. This codes for CASSFLGGVGKLFF.

There are a few counts of this clone. The V call is TRBV9, the J call TRBJ2-3, with 10 bases aligning to TRBD2. The CDR3 runs to 17 residues. V dropped 0 bases and J dropped 1; count of bases not matched to a gene: 5. Germline CDR1 reads SGDLS; CDR2 reads YYNGEE. CDR3 bases: TGTGCCAGCAGCGTAGAGGCTAGCGGGGGCCGCACAGATACGCAGTATTTT. This codes for CASSVEASGGRTDTQYF.

This chain links TRBV6-5 with TRBJ2-7; 7 nucleotides line up with TRBD1. Per germline, CDR1 MNHEY and CDR2 SVGAGI. CDR3 size: 13 residues. The J segment lost 6 bases and the V segment lost 7 bases, leaving 9 bases of the junction unmatched. The CDR3 protein is CASKQQGNGEQYV. CDR3 nucleotide sequence: TGTGCCAGCAAACAACAGGGGAACGGCGAGCAGTACGTC.

V is TRBV2 and J is TRBJ2-7, with D possibly being TRBD1 (5 bases). Trimming took off 3 bases at V and 7 bases at J, with 10 bases between the two ends. In germline, CDR1 is SNHLY, CDR2 FYNNEI. The CDR3 is 12 amino acids. In DNA, the CDR3 is TGTGCCAGCAGTGATGGGGCAATGGAGCAGTACGTC. Protein: CASSDGAMEQYV.

As to this clone: Within the sample, other DNA sequences also encode this same CDR3. The chain uses TRBV28 and TRBJ1-5, with 7 positions matching TRBD1. The germline V gene has CDR1 MDHEN and CDR2 SYDVKM. This CDR3 spans 12 amino acids. V lost 8 bases to trimming and J lost 13 bases; unmatched junction nucleotides: 11. This CDR3 reads CASRQGEVAQHF. Written as DNA, the CDR3 is TGTGCCAGCCGACAGGGCGAGGTAGCTCAGCATTTT.

The chain is built from TRBV7-9 and TRBJ1-6; no clear D. The CDR3 is 14 amino acids. Germline V gene lookup returns CDR1 SEHNR and CDR2 FQNEAQ (reference sequence). V was shortened by 0 bases and J by 10 bases, with 10 bases between the two germline ends. The CDR3 coding sequence is TGTGCCAGCAGCTTAGCGCGGGAACTCTCACCCCTCCACTTT. Translating it yields CASSLARELSPLHF.

This chain joins TRBV20-1 and TRBJ1-2, with D unresolved. CDR1 and CDR2 from the germline V gene are DFQATT and SNEGSKA (reference sequence). The CDR3 totals 11 residues. The CDR3: CSCYDSGGYTF. In DNA, the CDR3 is TGCAGCTGTTATGATTCGGGTGGCTACACCTTC.

Here the CDR3 DNA reads TGCGCCAGCAGCCAAGATCCCCTAGCGGGGACCCCCGGTCGAGGCCAGTACTTC. This gives the protein CASSQDPLAGTPGRGQYF. The chain is built from TRBV4-1 and TRBJ2-5, with 9 bases fitting TRBD2. Germline V gene data show CDR1 as MGHRA and CDR2 as YSYEKL. The J segment lost 10 bases and the V segment lost 0 bases, leaving 18 bases of the junction unmatched. The CDR3 is 18 residues long.

The chain couples TRBV9 to TRBJ2-4; a possible D gene is TRBD2 (5 bases). There are 12 residues in the CDR3. The ends were cut back, 2 bases at V and 8 bases at J, with 8 bases in the middle. Germline assignment: CDR1 SGDLS and CDR2 YYNGEE. As DNA, the CDR3 is TGTGCCAGCAGCGTTGACGGGGACATTCAGTACTTC. Translated, it gives CASSVDGDIQYF.

The chain carries TRBV7-6 and TRBJ2-2; D possibly corresponds to TRBD2 (5 bases). Germline V lookup: CDR1 SGHVS, CDR2 FNYEAQ. Trimming cost V 6 bases and J 5 bases, with 25 bases left between them. This CDR3 has 18 residues. CDR3 loop: CASSSTVASGSRTGELFF. In nucleotides, the CDR3 is TGTGCCAGCAGTTCCACCGTCGCAAGTGGGAGTCGAACCGGGGAGCTGTTTTTT.

The chain has TRBV28 and TRBJ2-5, with a weak D call TRBD1 (6 bases). The V gene's germline CDR1 is MDHEN and CDR2 SYDVKM. Trimming left V 3 bases short and J 4 bases short, with 18 bases between. This CDR3 has 16 amino acids. The CDR3 sequence is CASSFAGAQVGETQYF. CDR3 nucleotides: TGTGCCAGCAGTTTCGCAGGGGCGCAGGTAGGAGAGACCCAGTACTTC.

V and J are TRBV19 and TRBJ2-3; 9 bases match TRBD2. The CDR3 loop spans 15 amino acids. In germline, CDR1 is LNHDA, CDR2 SQIVND (reference sequence). Trimming took 3 bases from V and 3 from J; bases not matched to a gene: 4. The CDR3 DNA sequence: TGTGCCAGTAGTATCGGAGCGGGAGGAACAGATACGCAGTATTTT. Translated: CASSIGAGGTDTQYF.

This chain connects TRBV18 to TRBJ2-7, with 12 bases fitting TRBD2. This CDR3 has 15 amino acids. The V gene's germline CDR1 is KGHSH and CDR2 LQKENI. With 6 bases clipped from V and 2 bases from J, the junction kept 5 bases outside the gene matches. CDR3 DNA: TGTGCCAGCTCCCCAAGGACTAGCGGGACCTACGAGCAGTACGTC. Its translation: CASSPRTSGTYEQYV.

This clone was seen a handful of times. V and J are TRBV11-3 and TRBJ1-1; D is uncertain. This CDR3 has 14 residues. Trimming cost V 1 base and J 4 bases, with 10 bases left between them. CDR1 is SGHNT and CDR2 is YENEEA in the germline V gene. The CDR3: CASSLATSFTEAFF. The CDR3 DNA is TGTGCCAGCAGCTTAGCGACATCGTTCACTGAAGCTTTCTTT.

J is TRBJ2-1 and V is TRBV18, with 9 bases matching TRBD2. With 1 base clipped from V and 8 bases from J, the junction kept 9 bases outside the gene matches. Germline values: CDR1 KGHSH, CDR2 LQKENI. This CDR3 is built from 16 residues. The CDR3 region has the DNA TGTGCCAGCTCACCACTGGCGGCTAGCGGGATTGATGAGCAGTTCTTC. Its protein product is CASSPLAASGIDEQFF.

The chain carries TRBV9 and TRBJ1-5; 7 positions agree with TRBD1. Germline V gene data show CDR1 as SGDLS and CDR2 as YYNGEE. The J segment lost 4 bases and the V segment lost 0 bases, leaving 4 bases of the junction unmatched. The CDR3 is 15 residues long. CDR3 in DNA: TGTGCCAGCAGCGTAGGTCAGGGGGGTAATCAGCCCCAGCATTTT. It codes for CASSVGQGGNQPQHF.